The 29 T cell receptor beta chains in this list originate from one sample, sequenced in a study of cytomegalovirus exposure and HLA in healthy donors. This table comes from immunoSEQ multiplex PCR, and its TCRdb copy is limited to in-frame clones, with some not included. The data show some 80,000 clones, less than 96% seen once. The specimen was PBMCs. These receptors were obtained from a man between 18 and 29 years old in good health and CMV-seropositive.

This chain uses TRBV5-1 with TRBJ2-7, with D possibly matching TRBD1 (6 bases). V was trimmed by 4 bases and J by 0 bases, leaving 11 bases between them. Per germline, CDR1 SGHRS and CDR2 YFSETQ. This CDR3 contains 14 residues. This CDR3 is CASSRGQASYEQYF. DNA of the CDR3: TGCGCCAGCAGCAGGGGACAAGCCTCCTACGAGCAGTACTTC.

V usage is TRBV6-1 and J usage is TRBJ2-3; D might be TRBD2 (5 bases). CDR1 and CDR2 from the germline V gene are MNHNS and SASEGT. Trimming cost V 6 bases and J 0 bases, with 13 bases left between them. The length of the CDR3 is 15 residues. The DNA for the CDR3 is TGTGCCAGCAGGCCTCTAGCCGTCAGCACAGATACGCAGTATTTT. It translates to CASRPLAVSTDTQYF.

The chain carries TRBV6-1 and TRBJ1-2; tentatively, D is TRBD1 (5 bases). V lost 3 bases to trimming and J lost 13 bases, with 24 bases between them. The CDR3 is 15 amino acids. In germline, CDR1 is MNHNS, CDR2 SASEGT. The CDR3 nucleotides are TGTGCCAGCAGTGATGATTCGTCAGGGCCAATAAAATCCACCTTC. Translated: CASSDDSSGPIKSTF.

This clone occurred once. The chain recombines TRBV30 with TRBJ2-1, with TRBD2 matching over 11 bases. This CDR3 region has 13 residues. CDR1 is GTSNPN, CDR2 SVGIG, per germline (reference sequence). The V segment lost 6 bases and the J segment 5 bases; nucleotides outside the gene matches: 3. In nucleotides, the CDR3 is TGTGCCTGTCTGGGACTAGCGGACAATGAGCAGTTCTTC. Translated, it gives CACLGLADNEQFF.

The CDR3 nucleotides are TGCGCCAGCAACGGACAGGGGGCCGATGAGCAGTTCTTC. It translates to CASNGQGADEQFF. The rearrangement uses TRBV5-1 and TRBJ2-1, with TRBD1 matching 11 bases. The length of the CDR3 is 13 residues. V shed 6 bases and J 8 bases; nucleotides not matched to a gene: 4. Germline CDR1 and CDR2: SGHRS and YFSETQ.

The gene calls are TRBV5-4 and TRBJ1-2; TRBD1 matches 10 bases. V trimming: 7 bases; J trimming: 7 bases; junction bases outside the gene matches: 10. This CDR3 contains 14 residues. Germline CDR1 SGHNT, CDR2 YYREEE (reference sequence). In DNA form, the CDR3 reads TGTGCCAGCCAACAGGACAGGGGGTATTCTGGCTACACCTTC. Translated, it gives CASQQDRGYSGYTF.

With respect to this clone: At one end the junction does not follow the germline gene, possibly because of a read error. The CDR3 is CTSSPDTSGNLNEQYF. For the CDR3, the DNA is TGCACCAGCAGCCCTGATACTAGCGGGAATCTCAACGAGCAGTACTTC. The V call is TRBV5-1, the J call TRBJ2-7; 10 nucleotides line up with TRBD2. Germline values: CDR1 SGHRS, CDR2 YFSETQ. The CDR3 spans 16 residues.

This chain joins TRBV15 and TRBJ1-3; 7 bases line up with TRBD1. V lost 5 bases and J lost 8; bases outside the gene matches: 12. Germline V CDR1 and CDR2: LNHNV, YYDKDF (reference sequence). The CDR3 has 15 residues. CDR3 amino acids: CATSDRRDSIDTIYF. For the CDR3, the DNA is TGTGCCACCAGCGACCGCCGGGACAGCATAGACACCATATATTTT. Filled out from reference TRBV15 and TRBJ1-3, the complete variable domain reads DAMVIQNPRYQVTQFGKPVTLSCSQTLNHNVMYWYQQKSSQAPKLLFHYYDKDFNNEADTPDNFQSRRPNTSFCFLDIRSPGLGDTAMYLCATSDRRDSIDTIYFGEGSWLTVV.

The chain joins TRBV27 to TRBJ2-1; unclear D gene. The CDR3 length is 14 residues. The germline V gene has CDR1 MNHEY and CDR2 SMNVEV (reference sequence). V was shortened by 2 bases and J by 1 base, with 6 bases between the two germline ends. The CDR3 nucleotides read TGTGCCAGCAGTTTAATAGAATCCTACAATGAGCAGTTCTTC. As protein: CASSLIESYNEQFF.

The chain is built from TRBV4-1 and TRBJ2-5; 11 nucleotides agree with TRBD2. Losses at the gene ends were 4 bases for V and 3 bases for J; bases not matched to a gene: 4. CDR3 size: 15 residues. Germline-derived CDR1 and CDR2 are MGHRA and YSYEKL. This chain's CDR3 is CASSRGTSGKETQYF. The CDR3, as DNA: TGCGCCAGCAGCCGCGGGACTAGCGGCAAAGAGACCCAGTACTTC.

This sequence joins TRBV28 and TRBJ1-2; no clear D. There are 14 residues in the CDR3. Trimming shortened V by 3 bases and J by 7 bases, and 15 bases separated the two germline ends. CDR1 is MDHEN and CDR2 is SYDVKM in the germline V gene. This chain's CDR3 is CASSFFAMRSGYTF. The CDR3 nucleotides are TGTGCCAGCAGTTTTTTTGCGATGAGGAGTGGCTACACCTTC.

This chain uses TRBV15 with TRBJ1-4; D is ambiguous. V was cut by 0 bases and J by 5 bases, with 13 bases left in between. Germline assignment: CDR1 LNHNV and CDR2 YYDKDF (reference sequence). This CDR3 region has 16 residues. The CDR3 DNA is TGTGCCACCAGCAGAGATTTGCCTGGGCTCAATGAAAAACTGTTTTTT. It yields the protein CATSRDLPGLNEKLFF.

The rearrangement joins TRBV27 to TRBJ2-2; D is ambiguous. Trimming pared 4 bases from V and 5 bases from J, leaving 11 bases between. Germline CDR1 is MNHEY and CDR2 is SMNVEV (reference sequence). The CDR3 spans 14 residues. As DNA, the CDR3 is TGTGCCAGCAGTTGGAACCAGCGTACCGGGGAGCTGTTTTTT. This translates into CASSWNQRTGELFF.

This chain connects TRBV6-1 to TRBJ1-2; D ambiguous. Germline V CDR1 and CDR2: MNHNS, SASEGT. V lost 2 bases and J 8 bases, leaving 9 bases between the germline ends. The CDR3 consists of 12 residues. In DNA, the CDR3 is TGTGCCAGCAGTGAACGACTGAGCGGCTACACCTTC. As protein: CASSERLSGYTF.

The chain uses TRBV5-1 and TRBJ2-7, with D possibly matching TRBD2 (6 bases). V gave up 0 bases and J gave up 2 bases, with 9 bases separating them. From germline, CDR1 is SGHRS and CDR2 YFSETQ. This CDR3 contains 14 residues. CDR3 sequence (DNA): TGCGCCAGCAGCTTGGACGGAGGGCCCTACGAGCAGTACTTC. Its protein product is CASSLDGGPYEQYF.

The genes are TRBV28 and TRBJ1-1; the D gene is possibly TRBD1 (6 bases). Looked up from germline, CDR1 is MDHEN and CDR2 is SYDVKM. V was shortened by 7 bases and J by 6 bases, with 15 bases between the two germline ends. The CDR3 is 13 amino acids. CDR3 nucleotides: TGTGCCAGCATCCGGGGGGCGAGGTCTGAAGCTTTCTTT. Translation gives CASIRGARSEAFF.

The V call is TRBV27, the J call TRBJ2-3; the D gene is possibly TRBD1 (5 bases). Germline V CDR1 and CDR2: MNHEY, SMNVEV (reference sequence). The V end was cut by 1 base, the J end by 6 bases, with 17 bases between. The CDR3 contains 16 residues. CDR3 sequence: CASSLYTGVGPDTQYF. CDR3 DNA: TGTGCCAGCAGTTTATATACAGGAGTAGGGCCCGATACGCAGTATTTT.

In DNA, the CDR3 is TGTGCCAGCAGCAGGGGACTAGCGGGCACAGATACGCAGTATTTT. Residues: CASSRGLAGTDTQYF. The V call is TRBV5-4, the J call TRBJ2-3; TRBD2 aligns across 11 bases. The CDR3 is 15 amino acids. CDR1 is SGHNT and CDR2 is YYREEE in the germline V gene (reference sequence). Losses at the gene ends were 4 bases for V and 1 base for J; bases not matched to a gene: 2.

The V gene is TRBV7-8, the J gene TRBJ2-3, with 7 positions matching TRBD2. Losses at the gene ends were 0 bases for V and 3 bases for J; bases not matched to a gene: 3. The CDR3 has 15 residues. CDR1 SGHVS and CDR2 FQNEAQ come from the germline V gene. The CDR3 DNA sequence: TGTGCCAGCAGCTTAGCCGGGAGGTCGACAGATACGCAGTATTTT. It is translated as CASSLAGRSTDTQYF.

CDR3 DNA sequence: TGCGCCAGCAGCTCTTGGACAGGGACAGATACGCAGTATTTT. It yields the protein CASSSWTGTDTQYF. V gene TRBV5-1 combines with J gene TRBJ2-3; 8 nucleotides line up with TRBD1. V was clipped by 3 bases and J by 3 bases; unmatched bases: 3. The length of the CDR3 is 14 residues. Germline V gene lookup returns CDR1 SGHRS and CDR2 YFSETQ. Combining the CDR3 with reference TRBV5-1 and TRBJ2-3 gives the whole variable domain KAGVTQTPRYLIKTRGQQVTLSCSPISGHRSVSWYQQTPGQGLQFLFEYFSETQRNKGNFPGRFSGRQFSNSRSEMNVSTLELGDSALYLCASSSWTGTDTQYFGPGTRLTVL.

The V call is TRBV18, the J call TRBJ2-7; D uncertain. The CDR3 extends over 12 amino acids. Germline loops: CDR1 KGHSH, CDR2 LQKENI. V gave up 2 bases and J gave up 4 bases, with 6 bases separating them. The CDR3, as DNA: TGTGCCAGCTCACCATCGGAGTACGAGCAGTACTTC. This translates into CASSPSEYEQYF. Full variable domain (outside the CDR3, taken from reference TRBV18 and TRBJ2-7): NAGVMQNPRHLVRRRGQEARLRCSPMKGHSHVYWYRQLPEEGLKFMVYLQKENIIDESGMPKERFSAEFPKEGPSILRIQQVVRGDSAAYFCASSPSEYEQYFGPGTRLTVT.

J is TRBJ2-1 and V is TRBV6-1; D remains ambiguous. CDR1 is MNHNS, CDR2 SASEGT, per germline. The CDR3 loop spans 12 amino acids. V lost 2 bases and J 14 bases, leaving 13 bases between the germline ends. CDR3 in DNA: TGTGCCAGCAGTGAACTCCGAGATCGGGAGTTCTTC. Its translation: CASSELRDREFF.

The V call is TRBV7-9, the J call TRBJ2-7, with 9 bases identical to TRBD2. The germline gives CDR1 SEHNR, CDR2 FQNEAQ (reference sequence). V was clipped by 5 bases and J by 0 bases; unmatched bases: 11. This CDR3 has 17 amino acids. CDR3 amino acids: CASSRNSGSRSSYEQYF. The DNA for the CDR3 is TGTGCCAGCAGCCGCAATAGCGGGAGCAGATCCTCCTACGAGCAGTACTTC.

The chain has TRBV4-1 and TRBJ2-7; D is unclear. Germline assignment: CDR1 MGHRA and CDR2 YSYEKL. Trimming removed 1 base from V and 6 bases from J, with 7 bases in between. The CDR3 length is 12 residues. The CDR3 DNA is TGCGCCAGCAGCCAAGTCAGAGGCGAGCAGTACTTC. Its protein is CASSQVRGEQYF.

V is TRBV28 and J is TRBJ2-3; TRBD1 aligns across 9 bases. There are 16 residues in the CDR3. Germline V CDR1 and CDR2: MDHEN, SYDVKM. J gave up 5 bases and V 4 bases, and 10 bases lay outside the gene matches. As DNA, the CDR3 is TGTGCCAGCAGTTACGGGTACAGGGGGCTTGGAGATACGCAGTATTTT. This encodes CASSYGYRGLGDTQYF.

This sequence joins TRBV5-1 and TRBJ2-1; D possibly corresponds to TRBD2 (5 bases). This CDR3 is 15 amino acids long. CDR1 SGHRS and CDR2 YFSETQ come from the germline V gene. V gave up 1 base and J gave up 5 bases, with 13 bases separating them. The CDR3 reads CASSLFGNLNNEQFF. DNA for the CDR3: TGCGCCAGCAGCTTGTTCGGGAATCTCAACAATGAGCAGTTCTTC.

As DNA, the CDR3 is TGCGCCAGCAGCTTACTGGGAGGGACCGGGGAGCTGTTTTTT. This codes for CASSLLGGTGELFF. The chain employs TRBV5-1 and TRBJ2-2, with 7 bases aligning to TRBD2. The CDR3 covers 14 residues. Looked up from germline, CDR1 is SGHRS and CDR2 is YFSETQ. J gave up 5 bases and V 2 bases, and 3 bases lay outside the gene matches. Using reference TRBV5-1 and TRBJ2-2 for the parts outside the CDR3, the full variable domain is KAGVTQTPRYLIKTRGQQVTLSCSPISGHRSVSWYQQTPGQGLQFLFEYFSETQRNKGNFPGRFSGRQFSNSRSEMNVSTLELGDSALYLCASSLLGGTGELFFGEGSRLTVL.

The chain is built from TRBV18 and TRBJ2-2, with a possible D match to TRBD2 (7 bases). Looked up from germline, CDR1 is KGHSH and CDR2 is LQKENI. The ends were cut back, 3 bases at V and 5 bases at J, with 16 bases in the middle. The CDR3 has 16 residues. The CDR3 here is CASSPRGGAETGELFF. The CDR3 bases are TGTGCCAGCTCACCTCGCGGGGGCGCGGAAACCGGGGAGCTGTTTTTT.

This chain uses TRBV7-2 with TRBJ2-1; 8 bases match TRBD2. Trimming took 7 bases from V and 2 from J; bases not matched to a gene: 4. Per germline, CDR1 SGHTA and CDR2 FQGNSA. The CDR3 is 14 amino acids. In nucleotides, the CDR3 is TGTGCCAGCACCTCGGGACTAGCCTACAATGAGCAGTTCTTC. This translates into CASTSGLAYNEQFF.